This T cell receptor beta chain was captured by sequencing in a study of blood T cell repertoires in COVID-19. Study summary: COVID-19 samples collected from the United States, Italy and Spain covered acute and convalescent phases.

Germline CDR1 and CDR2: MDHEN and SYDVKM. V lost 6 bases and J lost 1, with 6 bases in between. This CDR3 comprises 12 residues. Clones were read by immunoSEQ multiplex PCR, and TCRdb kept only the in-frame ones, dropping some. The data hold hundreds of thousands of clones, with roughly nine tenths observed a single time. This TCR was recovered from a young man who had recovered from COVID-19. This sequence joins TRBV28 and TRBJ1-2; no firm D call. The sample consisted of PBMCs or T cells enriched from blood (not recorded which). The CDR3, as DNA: TGTGCCAGCAGGGGCATTAACTATGGCTACACCTTC. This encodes CASRGINYGYTF.